This T cell receptor (beta chain) stems from a study of cytomegalovirus exposure and HLA in healthy donors. Study details: The Caucasian-associated ancestry cluster held about 80% of 398 genotyped donors.

Amplification used 60 Vbeta primers and 13 Jbeta primers. Assay used: immunoSEQ multiplex PCR; TCRdb lists only in-frame clones, some missing. The table records 100,000 to 150,000 clones, roughly three quarters of them present only once. This CDR3 has 17 residues. In germline, CDR1 is LNHNV, CDR2 YYDKDF (reference sequence). Trimming removed 2 bases from V and 5 bases from J, with 18 bases in between. This sequence was found in a woman aged 55-70 years in good health and CMV-seronegative. The V and J genes are TRBV15 and TRBJ1-4; D is possibly TRBD1 (6 bases). The sequenced sample was PBMCs. The CDR3 is CATSRRRTGTQNEKLFF. CDR3 sequence (DNA): TGTGCCACCAGCAGACGCCGTACAGGGACACAGAATGAAAAACTGTTTTTT.